Below, one TCR beta chain is given with its context. In its sample, this clonotype was seen a few times. No cognate antigen has been identified for it. No much larger clone exists at a distance of one base, and base qualities are not known. This sample was included in a study of T cell repertoires in cytomegalovirus infection (dated by TCRdb to between 2018 and 2020). Regarding the research as a whole: Donor HLA type was relevant to the analysis, as public TCR beta signatures indicated carriage of CMV infection together with the matching HLA type. The paper as a whole reports these results and caveats: Cumulative frequency of public TCR beta family members discriminated carriers of CMV infection plus the relevant HLA type in this cohort and an independent 352-donor cohort. In the ex vivo response, HLA-C-restricted CMV-specific TCR beta clonotypes were dominant, and in two of eight donors the single most frequent clonotype came from this HLA-C-restricted group.

The sample was run on an Illumina HiSeq 1500. TCRdb reprocessing: public reads trimmed at Q25 with fastp, clones called with MiXCR, in-frame beta chains kept. Rows are unified per CDR3 protein, each entry keeping the most common DNA and genes. The sample data list 290,000 or so distinct CDR3 sequences, and more than 20% of these were observed just once. The ten largest make up around 14% of the sample. The CDR3 runs 14 amino acids, cysteine and phenylalanine included. The read is trimmed to its CDR3 DNA, 42 bases read in frame from base 1. CDR1 and CDR2 were assigned from the germline V gene as SQVTM and ANQGSEA. Trimmed from V: 6 bases; trimmed from J: 3 bases; junction bases lacking a gene match: 10.

The source material was PBMCs. This sequence originates from a human donor in good health (CMV status not recorded). Some clones in this sample may be carry-over from other donors' samples. Here the chain combines TRBV29-1 and TRBJ1-2, with 7 middle bases fitting TRBD1. The nucleotide sequence is given as TGCAGCGTGGCCGCCGGACAGGCGGACTATGGCTACACCTTC. Translated, it reads CSVAAGQADYGYTF.